This TCR beta chain was recovered during a study of tumor-infiltrating lymphocytes in localized non-small cell lung cancer. The CDR3 extends over 16 amino acids. V lost 5 bases to trimming and J lost 4 bases; unmatched junction nucleotides: 12. CDR1 is SGHNT and CDR2 is YENEEA in the germline V gene. Remarks on this clone: Its specificity is unknown.

Study outcomes and limitations: TCRbeta sequencing showed higher T cell infiltration in tumors than uninvolved lung.

The table came from immunoSEQ multiplex PCR; TCRdb's copy has only in-frame clones and leaves some out. The sample includes 10,000 to 15,000 clones, 80% of them seen just once. This clonotype was obtained from a human donor with non-small cell lung cancer. This chain uses TRBV11-3 with TRBJ2-5, with 8 bases identical to TRBD1. The sample was lung tumor tissue. CDR3 in amino acids: CASSPRTGGGRETQYF. CDR3 in DNA: TGTGCCAGCAGCCCCCGAACAGGGGGAGGTCGAGAGACCCAGTACTTC.